This T cell receptor (beta chain) was obtained from a study of beta chain features in type 1 diabetes. The overall study: Across the samples, approximately 110,000,000 sorted cells were examined in total. Overall study results and limits: PCR might pick shorter templates more often, in the same way for patients and controls. Shortening of TCRB CDR3s, moderate but significant, appeared in all four CD4+ subsets of Type 1 diabetes patients. Healthy donors had naive, central memory and Treg TCRB repertoires that appeared less similar than those seen among patients.

Germline V gene lookup returns CDR1 SGHVS and CDR2 FNYEAQ. Trimming removed 2 bases from V and 7 bases from J; junction bases left unmatched: 11. The CDR3 totals 15 residues. The investigators reverse transcribed all of the isolated RNA, so they sequenced expressed TCRB transcripts. Produced via immunoSEQ multiplex PCR; TCRdb's table is partial and in-frame only. The data show 95,000 to 150,000 clones, 16% seen once. Of note for this clone: Its target is not known.

The sequence was collected from a man under 40 with type 1 diabetes. The sample was central memory CD4+ T cells from blood. The chain employs TRBV7-6 and TRBJ2-7, with 7 positions matching TRBD1. This CDR3 reads CASSLSPRQGGEQYF. In DNA, the CDR3 is TGTGCCAGCAGCTTAAGCCCCCGACAGGGTGGAGAGCAGTACTTC.